Each of the 9 T cell receptor beta chains below was sequenced from the same sample in a study of T cell responses to AZD1222 COVID-19 vaccine listed by TCRdb under 2021. What the time point label conveys for this sample: baseline before first vaccination. To prepare the library, the immunoSEQ multiplex PCR assay was applied. As stored in TCRdb, this immuneACCESS dataset retains in-frame rearrangements with V and J assigned. A fraction of the clones does not appear; measured against another copy, unresolved V genes explain less than half of the discrepancy, and the remainder lacks a known reason. The sample table shows 92,000 or so clones, and around 89% are seen once. Roughly 1.7% of the sample is taken by the ten largest. The sample in question was peripheral blood, obtained on day 0 of AZD1222 vaccination. These receptors all come from an adult in good health.

V usage is TRBV28 and J usage is TRBJ1-2; no clear D gene. Germline values: CDR1 MDHEN, CDR2 SYDVKM. CDR3 length: 11 amino acids. The V end lost 5 bases, the J end lost 7 bases, and 8 bases lay between the germline ends. CDR3 protein: CASSLLGGYTF. DNA for the CDR3: TGTGCCAGCAGTCTCCTGGGTGGCTACACCTTC.

This chain connects TRBV10-2 to TRBJ1-2, with D unresolved. Germline V CDR1 and CDR2: WSHSY, SAAADI. Deletions cut 3 bases from V and 0 bases from J, with 14 bases between. CDR3 length: 16 amino acids. The CDR3 region is CASSEVLEAPNYGYTF. In DNA form, the CDR3 reads TGCGCCAGCAGTGAAGTTCTAGAGGCCCCTAACTATGGCTACACCTTC.

This chain joins TRBV3-1 (or the pseudogene TRBV3-2) and TRBJ2-5; weak D call: TRBD1 (5 bases). The germline V and J ends were trimmed by 7 bases and 1 base, with 7 bases remaining between them. Germline loops: CDR1 LGHDT, CDR2 YNNKEL (reference sequence). The CDR3 contains 12 residues. This chain's CDR3 is CASNTGQETQYF. The CDR3 nucleotides read TGTGCCAGCAACACAGGCCAAGAGACCCAGTACTTC.

The chain combines TRBV5-4 with TRBJ1-1; no clear D. Germline V gene lookup returns CDR1 SGHNT and CDR2 YYREEE (reference sequence). V was shortened by 4 bases and J by 2 bases, with 9 bases between the two germline ends. The CDR3 spans 13 residues. For the CDR3, the DNA is TGTGCCAGCAGCCGGGGTCCCAACACTGAAGCTTTCTTT. It codes for CASSRGPNTEAFF.

The chain recombines TRBV28 with TRBJ1-3, with D perhaps TRBD1 (5 bases). Germline V gives CDR1 MDHEN, CDR2 SYDVKM. Trimming cost V 7 bases and J 0 bases, with 10 bases left between them. The CDR3 runs to 14 residues. The CDR3 sequence is CASTVGGSGNTIYF. The CDR3, as DNA: TGTGCCAGCACAGTGGGGGGCTCTGGAAACACCATATATTTT.

This chain links TRBV5-5 with TRBJ2-7; the D gene is possibly TRBD2 (6 bases). There are 14 residues in the CDR3. Germline CDR1 SGHKS, CDR2 YYEKEE (reference sequence). V was pared by 1 base and J by 6 bases, with 14 bases between. The CDR3 DNA reads as TGTGCCAGCAGCTTGCGAGTCGGGGGTAGCGAGCAGTACTTC. This codes for CASSLRVGGSEQYF. Variable domain in full (rest from reference TRBV5-5 and TRBJ2-7): DAGVTQSPTHLIKTRGQQVTLRCSPISGHKSVSWYQQVLGQGPQFIFQYYEKEERGRGNFPDRFSARQFPNYSSELNVNALLLGDSALYLCASSLRVGGSEQYFGPGTRLTVT.

J is TRBJ1-3 and V is TRBV3-1 (or the pseudogene TRBV3-2); D perhaps matches TRBD1 (5 bases). CDR3 length: 18 residues. Germline V lookup: CDR1 LGHDT, CDR2 YNNKEL (reference sequence). Trimming shortened V by 4 bases and J by 1 base, and 20 bases separated the two germline ends. CDR3 in amino acids: CASSLVRGRGGSGNTIYF. In DNA form, the CDR3 reads TGTGCCAGCAGCCTCGTGCGGGGGAGGGGAGGTTCTGGAAACACCATATATTTT.

The CDR3: CASSYYAAGEQFF. CDR3 DNA sequence: TGTGCCAGCAGTTACTATGCGGCGGGTGAGCAGTTCTTC. J is TRBJ2-1 and V is TRBV6-2 or TRBV6-3; D perhaps matches TRBD2 (5 bases). V lost 1 base, J lost 9 bases, and 10 bases lay in between. There are 13 residues in the CDR3. Germline CDR1 reads MNHEY; CDR2 reads SVGEGT.

V gene TRBV6-5 combines with J gene TRBJ2-2; D not certain. The CDR3 is 15 amino acids. With 2 bases removed from V and 7 bases from J, the gap between germline ends came to 14 bases. Germline V gene sequence: CDR1 MNHEY, CDR2 SVGAGI. CDR3 region: CASSYTDPRVGELFF. DNA for the CDR3: TGTGCCAGCAGTTACACCGACCCCCGGGTCGGGGAGCTGTTTTTT.